This is a list of T cell receptor beta chains from one sample in a study of blood T cell repertoires in COVID-19. Repertoires were generated with immunoSEQ multiplex PCR, while TCRdb's copy carries only in-frame clones and drops some. The sample has some 100,000 clones; approximately 93% are singletons. Sequenced material: peripheral blood. The receptors shown here come from a man in his 60s with acute or convalescent COVID-19. CDR3s include the opening cysteine and the closing phenylalanine or tryptophan. D genes are given only for firm matches.

V: TRBV29-1
J: TRBJ2-1
D: NA
CDR3: CSVVLPGPSSSYNEQFF

V: TRBV11-2
J: TRBJ2-3
D: TRBD2
CDR3: CASSLGTGGTDTQYF

V: TRBV5-6
J: TRBJ2-5
D: TRBD1
CDR3: CASSLGQGGKETQYF

V: TRBV19
J: TRBJ1-2
D: TRBD1
CDR3: CASSIGDRAYGYTF

V: TRBV4-1
J: TRBJ1-1
D: NA
CDR3: CASSQDPLNTEAFF

V: TRBV4-1
J: TRBJ2-7
D: TRBD1
CDR3: CASSYRGPPGPLIYEQYF

V: TRBV3-1/TRBV3-2
J: TRBJ1-2
D: NA
CDR3: CASSQEEGYGYTF

V: TRBV10-2
J: TRBJ2-7
D: NA
CDR3: CASNPAWTDTYEQYF

V: TRBV27
J: TRBJ2-6
D: NA
CDR3: CASSFADRLRQGANVLTF

V: TRBV28
J: TRBJ2-5
D: NA
CDR3: CASSPQQGGQETQYF

V: TRBV30
J: TRBJ1-5
D: NA
CDR3: CAYQIGTILSNQPQHF

V: TRBV3-1/TRBV3-2
J: TRBJ1-1
D: NA
CDR3: CASSQRSGGEAFF

V: TRBV9
J: TRBJ2-1
D: TRBD2
CDR3: CASSEGIAGETGNEQFF

V: TRBV7-9
J: TRBJ1-6
D: NA
CDR3: CASSAAGQSNSPLHF

V: TRBV24-1
J: TRBJ2-2
D: NA
CDR3: CAIRQTNTGELFF

V: TRBV28
J: TRBJ1-5
D: NA
CDR3: CASSLVKSWPRAQNSNQPQHF

V: TRBV5-5
J: TRBJ2-3
D: TRBD1
CDR3: CASSPGTGDTDTQYF

V: TRBV24-1
J: TRBJ2-1
D: NA
CDR3: CATSDRMGRAYNEQFF

V: TRBV2
J: TRBJ1-1
D: NA
CDR3: CASSRLQQNTEAFF

V: TRBV7-3
J: TRBJ2-3
D: NA
CDR3: CASSLDRQGTDTQYF

V: TRBV11-3
J: TRBJ2-3
D: NA
CDR3: CASSFSMSTDTQYF

V: TRBV24-1
J: TRBJ1-2
D: NA
CDR3: CATSDPAVVGYTF

V: TRBV2
J: TRBJ2-1
D: NA
CDR3: CANRRRGGGEQFF

V: TRBV10-3
J: TRBJ2-7
D: TRBD2
CDR3: CAISSGLADYEQYF

V: TRBV12-5
J: TRBJ1-1
D: TRBD1
CDR3: CASGLGDRRTLNTEAFF

V: TRBV9
J: TRBJ2-3
D: TRBD1
CDR3: CASSGTQTGEDTQYF

V: TRBV28
J: TRBJ1-1
D: TRBD1
CDR3: CASRRTTGAGFLGTEAFF

V: TRBV30
J: TRBJ1-6
D: NA
CDR3: CAWTGALYNSPLHF